This record covers a single T cell receptor beta chain. The antigen remains undetermined. The PCR used 60 Vbeta and 13 Jbeta primers. The data were produced by immunoSEQ multiplex PCR, yet TCRdb's version contains in-frame clones alone and is incomplete. The table includes 150,000 to 200,000 clones, about 88% detected once. V lost 5 bases, J lost 4 bases, and 7 bases stayed unmatched. The germline CDR1 and CDR2 sequences are SEHNR and FQNEAQ (reference sequence). This CDR3 is 14 amino acids long. The data stem from a study of cytomegalovirus exposure and HLA in healthy donors. Overall study results and limits: What was likely a sequencing artifact was a cluster of highly shared sequence variants.

The source of this sequence is a man younger than 35 in good health and CMV-seropositive. This rearrangement joins TRBV7-9 to TRBJ1-2, with 7 bases lining up with TRBD1. The material sequenced was PBMCs. The CDR3 loop reads CASSIDRDSYGYTF. DNA of the CDR3: TGTGCCAGCAGCATAGACAGGGACAGCTATGGCTACACCTTC.